These T cell receptor beta chains were read from a single sample in a study of human T cells and chemical hapten exposure. MiXCR was run by TCRdb on the 5' RACE reads, yielding one entry per CDR3 protein. The sample has about 81,000 distinct CDR3 sequences; about 7.7% are singletons. The receptors stem from a male donor in good health. CDR3s include the opening cysteine and the closing phenylalanine or tryptophan. A D gene is named only where the DNA matches it firmly.

cdr3_aa: CASSLGGSEAFF; j_call: TRBJ1-1; v_call: TRBV7-9; d_call: -
cdr3_aa: CSVRQGGNTGELFF; j_call: TRBJ2-2; v_call: TRBV29-1; d_call: TRBD1
cdr3_aa: CASSLEAGPTYEQYF; j_call: TRBJ2-7; v_call: TRBV11-3; d_call: -
cdr3_aa: CSGGGSYNEQFF; j_call: TRBJ2-1; v_call: TRBV29-1; d_call: -
cdr3_aa: CAISDRLAGGQETQYF; j_call: TRBJ2-5; v_call: TRBV10-3; d_call: TRBD2
cdr3_aa: CASSQAVAKNIQYF; j_call: TRBJ2-4; v_call: TRBV4-2; d_call: -
cdr3_aa: CASRPDRGWTEAFF; j_call: TRBJ1-1; v_call: TRBV12-3/TRBV12-4; d_call: TRBD1
cdr3_aa: CASRFRGGGAEAFF; j_call: TRBJ1-1; v_call: TRBV12-3/TRBV12-4; d_call: -
cdr3_aa: CSAAGTDYTEAFF; j_call: TRBJ1-1; v_call: TRBV29-1; d_call: TRBD1
cdr3_aa: CASSPMDRGTSGANVLTF; j_call: TRBJ2-6; v_call: TRBV18; d_call: TRBD1
cdr3_aa: CASSPSSYNEQFF; j_call: TRBJ2-1; v_call: TRBV6-2/TRBV6-3; d_call: -
cdr3_aa: CASSQFTGDTQYF; j_call: TRBJ2-3; v_call: TRBV6-5; d_call: -
cdr3_aa: CASSRALGAYEQYF; j_call: TRBJ2-7; v_call: TRBV7-7; d_call: -
cdr3_aa: CAISDPLAGANTGELFF; j_call: TRBJ2-2; v_call: TRBV10-3; d_call: TRBD2
cdr3_aa: CASGPEAPLHF; j_call: TRBJ1-6; v_call: TRBV12-5; d_call: -
cdr3_aa: CASSALQGAGNTIYF; j_call: TRBJ1-3; v_call: TRBV9; d_call: TRBD1
cdr3_aa: CASKAVAQTLAYEQYF; j_call: TRBJ2-7; v_call: TRBV6-1; d_call: -
cdr3_aa: CASSSGQGDNEQFF; j_call: TRBJ2-1; v_call: TRBV7-9; d_call: TRBD1
cdr3_aa: CASGQGSYEQYF; j_call: TRBJ2-7; v_call: TRBV25-1; d_call: TRBD1
cdr3_aa: CASSQEVLAGGGNIQYF; j_call: TRBJ2-4; v_call: TRBV3-1; d_call: TRBD2
cdr3_aa: CASSPSGRAPSYEQYF; j_call: TRBJ2-7; v_call: TRBV4-2; d_call: TRBD2
cdr3_aa: CSARDGRVGYNEQFF; j_call: TRBJ2-1; v_call: TRBV20-1; d_call: -
cdr3_aa: CASSFSGGRSDTQYF; j_call: TRBJ2-3; v_call: TRBV7-9; d_call: TRBD1
cdr3_aa: CASSLPGLAPEQFF; j_call: TRBJ2-1; v_call: TRBV6-5; d_call: TRBD2
cdr3_aa: CAISESDTLTTNSPLHF; j_call: TRBJ1-6; v_call: TRBV10-3; d_call: -
cdr3_aa: CSARDRANQPQHF; j_call: TRBJ1-5; v_call: TRBV20-1; d_call: -
cdr3_aa: CASSSRDPFFYEQYF; j_call: TRBJ2-7; v_call: TRBV5-1; d_call: -
cdr3_aa: CASSDRANPTDTQYF; j_call: TRBJ2-3; v_call: TRBV25-1; d_call: -
cdr3_aa: CSVDSGTGQYF; j_call: TRBJ2-5; v_call: TRBV29-1; d_call: TRBD1
cdr3_aa: CASSSSGTADTEAFF; j_call: TRBJ1-1; v_call: TRBV11-2; d_call: TRBD1
cdr3_aa: CASSLVVAGEREQFF; j_call: TRBJ2-1; v_call: TRBV11-2; d_call: TRBD2